These T cell receptor beta chains were read from a single sample in a study of beta chain features in type 1 diabetes. Assay used: immunoSEQ multiplex PCR; TCRdb lists only in-frame clones, some missing. In the table there are a few hundred thousand clones, 10% to 15% of which are singletons. Sequenced input: naive CD4+ T cells from blood. All receptors derive from a young woman with type 1 diabetes. Both conserved end residues are part of each CDR3. Fields, in order: D gene, clone size, J gene, V gene, CDR3 length, CDR3 DNA, CDR3 protein. D genes are given only for firm matches. Where a row states a size, it is once, few, many or the class of an expanded clone; other rows omit it.

NA,NA,TRBJ2-7,TRBV20-1,11,TGCAGTGCTTCCCTTTCCTACGAGCAGTACTTC,CSASLSYEQYF
NA,few,TRBJ1-4,TRBV5-1,15,TGCGCCAGCAGCCATTCAGGAGGGTTAAATGAAAAACTGTTTTTT,CASSHSGGLNEKLFF
NA,few,TRBJ2-7,TRBV28,16,TGTGCCAGCAGTTTATCACCAGACTTCAAGCACTACGAGCAGTACTTC,CASSLSPDFKHYEQYF
NA,NA,TRBJ1-5,TRBV25-1,16,TGTGCCAGCAGTGAGTCGGGCAGGACTTCGAATCAGCCCCAGCATTTT,CASSESGRTSNQPQHF
TRBD1,few,TRBJ1-2,TRBV5-1,14,TGCGCCAGCAGCCCTGACAGGGGGCGGGATGGCTACACCTTC,CASSPDRGRDGYTF
TRBD2,few,TRBJ2-5,TRBV2,15,TGTGCCAGCAGTCTTCCAGCGGGGGGCCAAGAGACCCAGTACTTC,CASSLPAGGQETQYF
NA,NA,TRBJ2-2,TRBV4-1,15,TGCGCCAGCAGCCAAGATCTTAATGGGAGAGGGGAGCTGTTTTTT,CASSQDLNGRGELFF
TRBD1,few,TRBJ2-6,TRBV7-8,15,TGTGCCACCCGGGACAGACTCTCTGGGGCCAACGTCCTGACTTTC,CATRDRLSGANVLTF
NA,few,TRBJ1-1,TRBV7-2,13,TGTGCCAGCAGTGGGGCGGTGAACACTGAAGCTTTCTTT,CASSGAVNTEAFF
NA,few,TRBJ1-2,TRBV27,11,TGTGCCAGCAGTGACTCCTATGGCTACACCTTC,CASSDSYGYTF
TRBD2,NA,TRBJ2-1,TRBV4-2,15,TGTGCCAGCAGCCAAGTACTAGCGGAGTACAATGAGCAGTTCTTC,CASSQVLAEYNEQFF
TRBD2,NA,TRBJ2-1,TRBV28,15,TGTGCCAGCAGTTCAACTAGCGGAGGTTACAATGAGCAGTTCTTC,CASSSTSGGYNEQFF
TRBD1,NA,TRBJ1-6,TRBV28,18,TGTGCCAGTATTACCGGGGGGACCGGGACAGGGGTAGGGTCACCCCTCCACTTT,CASITGGTGTGVGSPLHF
NA,few,TRBJ1-5,TRBV5-6,14,TGTGCCAGCAGTCGGGGGGATAGCAATCAGCCCCAGCATTTT,CASSRGDSNQPQHF
NA,NA,TRBJ2-4,TRBV15,17,TGTGCCACCAGCAGAGATGGGGCCCCAATAGCCAAAAACATTCAGTACTTC,CATSRDGAPIAKNIQYF
NA,few,TRBJ2-6,TRBV13,15,TGTGCCAGCAGCTTAGAAGCGCCTGGGGCCAACGTCCTGACTTTC,CASSLEAPGANVLTF
NA,few,TRBJ2-3,TRBV7-3,14,TGTGCCAGCAGCCCCCTAGGTGGTCCCGATACGCAGTATTTT,CASSPLGGPDTQYF
NA,NA,TRBJ2-3,TRBV15,15,TGTGCCACCAGCAGAGATCCGCGTTTGGCAGATACGCAGTATTTT,CATSRDPRLADTQYF
TRBD1,few,TRBJ2-6,TRBV9,19,TGTGCCAGCAGCACCCTCCTGGGACAGCTACCCTCTGGGGCCAACGTCCTGACTTTC,CASSTLLGQLPSGANVLTF
TRBD1,NA,TRBJ1-1,TRBV30,13,TGTGCCTGGAGTGGGACAGGGGCTTCTGAAGCTTTCTTT,CAWSGTGASEAFF
TRBD1,few,TRBJ1-6,TRBV18,17,TGTGCCAGCTCATCACGTAACGGACAGGGGGCCGTTGCACCCCTCCACTTT,CASSSRNGQGAVAPLHF
TRBD2,NA,TRBJ2-7,TRBV7-2,16,TGTGCCAGCAGCTTAGGCGGGACTAGCGCTAAATACGAGCAGTACTTC,CASSLGGTSAKYEQYF
TRBD2,few,TRBJ2-1,TRBV7-9,17,TGTGCCAGCAGCTTTGGGTCTAGCGGGAGTGGGCTCGATGAGCAGTTCTTC,CASSFGSSGSGLDEQFF
NA,NA,TRBJ1-1,TRBV18,14,TGTGCCAGCTCACCCTGGGGGGAGAACACTGAAGCTTTCTTT,CASSPWGENTEAFF
TRBD1,NA,TRBJ2-3,TRBV30,17,TGTGCCTGGAGTGTGTCCGGGACAGCCACTGGCACAGATACGCAGTATTTT,CAWSVSGTATGTDTQYF
TRBD2,NA,TRBJ2-5,TRBV7-9,16,TGTGCCAGCAGCTTCGGGGAGAGCGGGAGCCAAGAGACCCAGTACTTC,CASSFGESGSQETQYF
NA,NA,TRBJ2-1,TRBV18,12,TGTGCCAGCTCACCCCGGTACAATGAGCAGTTCTTC,CASSPRYNEQFF
NA,few,TRBJ1-1,TRBV11-2,14,TGTGCCAGCAGCTCCCAGGGCGCGGGGACTGAAGCTTTCTTT,CASSSQGAGTEAFF
NA,NA,TRBJ2-1,TRBV7-9,14,TGTGCCAGCAGCTTAGGGGGGACAATCAATGAGCAGTTCTTC,CASSLGGTINEQFF
TRBD2,NA,TRBJ2-3,TRBV18,14,TGTGCCAGCTCAACTAGCGGATACGCAGATACGCAGTATTTT,CASSTSGYADTQYF
NA,NA,TRBJ2-6,TRBV4-1,16,TGCGCCAGCAGCCAAGGAGGAGATTCTGGGGCCAACGTCCTGACTTTC,CASSQGGDSGANVLTF
TRBD1,few,TRBJ1-1,TRBV7-2,14,TGTGCCAGCAGCCCACAGGGGGTTGGCACTGAAGCTTTCTTT,CASSPQGVGTEAFF
TRBD1,NA,TRBJ1-5,TRBV4-1,14,TGCGCCAGCAGCCACTCCGGGACAGGTCAGCCCCAGCATTTT,CASSHSGTGQPQHF
NA,NA,TRBJ2-3,TRBV5-1,16,TGCGCCAGCAGCTTGAGTCTAGCGTGGGGCACAGATACGCAGTATTTT,CASSLSLAWGTDTQYF
NA,few,TRBJ2-1,TRBV18,14,TGTGCCAGCTCACCCGGGGTCGAATACAATGAGCAGTTCTTC,CASSPGVEYNEQFF
TRBD1,few,TRBJ1-4,TRBV7-2,15,TGTGCCAGCAGCGTAATAACAGGGGGCGGTGAAAAACTGTTTTTT,CASSVITGGGEKLFF
NA,NA,TRBJ1-1,TRBV6-5,14,TGTGCCAGCAGTTATGGGGAGGTGAACACTGAAGCTTTCTTT,CASSYGEVNTEAFF
TRBD1,few,TRBJ1-4,TRBV5-6,14,TGTGCCAGCAACCGGGACAGTTCGAGCGAAAAACTGTTTTTT,CASNRDSSSEKLFF
NA,few,TRBJ2-5,TRBV28,14,TGTGCCAGCAGTTTAGCGGGGACGCGGGAGACCCAGTACTTC,CASSLAGTRETQYF
TRBD2,NA,TRBJ2-1,TRBV5-1,13,TGCGCCAGCAGCTTGAGACTAGCCAATGAGCAGTTCTTC,CASSLRLANEQFF
NA,NA,TRBJ1-5,TRBV4-1,17,TGCGCCAGCAGCCAACCACAGGGTAAAACAAGCAATCAGCCCCAGCATTTT,CASSQPQGKTSNQPQHF
NA,few,TRBJ2-6,TRBV7-9,13,TGTGCCAGCAGCTCCGGTGGGGCCAACGTCCTGACTTTC,CASSSGGANVLTF
TRBD1,NA,TRBJ2-7,TRBV4-1,15,TGCGCCAGCAGCCAAGATGAGGGACAGGCTTTCGAGCAGTACTTC,CASSQDEGQAFEQYF
NA,NA,TRBJ1-5,TRBV11-2,13,TGTGCCAGCAGCTTTCGGGGGGATCAGCCCCAGCATTTT,CASSFRGDQPQHF
TRBD2,few,TRBJ2-5,TRBV28,16,TGTGCCAGCAGTCCAGCTAGCGGGGCATTACAAGAGACCCAGTACTTC,CASSPASGALQETQYF
TRBD2,few,TRBJ2-5,TRBV7-9,15,TGTGCCAGCAGCCCAGGGACTAGCGGGGTAGAGACCCAGTACTTC,CASSPGTSGVETQYF
NA,NA,TRBJ2-4,TRBV21-1,10,TGTGCCAGCACATTCATAACGGGGTCTTTC,CASTFITGSF
NA,NA,TRBJ2-7,TRBV7-3,12,TGTGCCAGCAGCTTAATACATGGCGAGCAGTACTTC,CASSLIHGEQYF
NA,few,TRBJ1-5,TRBV2,13,TGTGCCAGCCGAGATGGGTCGGGGCAGCCCCAGCATTTT,CASRDGSGQPQHF
NA,few,TRBJ2-6,TRBV14,14,TGTGCCAGCAGCCAAGGGGCAGGGGCCAACGTCCTGACTTTC,CASSQGAGANVLTF